Here is one TCR beta chain with its context. Its antigen is as yet unknown. The data derive from a study of monozygotic twins with inflammatory bowel disease. Study-level points and caveats: The authors found no support for a single strong IBD-associated signal or clonotype.

CDR3 length: 14 amino acids. From germline, CDR1 is SGDLS and CDR2 YYNGEE. TCRdb reprocessed the 5' RACE reads and keeps a single row for each CDR3 protein, giving no DNA. This sample's table has 150,000 to 200,000 distinct CDR3 sequences. The clonotype originates from a human donor with ulcerative colitis or Crohn's disease, or a healthy co-twin of an affected twin (not recorded which). This rearrangement joins TRBV9 to TRBJ2-1. The sequenced sample consisted of blood. CDR3 protein: CASSPFFLANEQFF.